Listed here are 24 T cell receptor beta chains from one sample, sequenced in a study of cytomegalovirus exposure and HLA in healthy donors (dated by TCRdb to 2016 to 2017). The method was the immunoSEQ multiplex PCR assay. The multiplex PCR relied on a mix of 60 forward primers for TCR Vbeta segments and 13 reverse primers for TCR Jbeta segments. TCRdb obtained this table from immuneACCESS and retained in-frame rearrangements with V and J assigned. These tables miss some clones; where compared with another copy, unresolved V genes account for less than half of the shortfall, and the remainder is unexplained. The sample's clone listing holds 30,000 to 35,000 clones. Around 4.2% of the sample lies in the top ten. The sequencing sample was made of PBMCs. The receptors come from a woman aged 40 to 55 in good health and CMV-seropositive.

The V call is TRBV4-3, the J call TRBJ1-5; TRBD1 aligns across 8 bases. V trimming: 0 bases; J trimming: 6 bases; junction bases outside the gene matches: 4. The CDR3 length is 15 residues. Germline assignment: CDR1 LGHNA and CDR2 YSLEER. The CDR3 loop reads CASSQDETGGQPQHF. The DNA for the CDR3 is TGCGCCAGCAGCCAAGATGAAACAGGGGGTCAGCCCCAGCATTTT.

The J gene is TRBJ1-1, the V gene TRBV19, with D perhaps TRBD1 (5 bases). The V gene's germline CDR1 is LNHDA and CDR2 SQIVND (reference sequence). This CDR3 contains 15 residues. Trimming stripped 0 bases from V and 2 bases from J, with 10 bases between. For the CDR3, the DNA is TGTGCCAGTAGTATAGACGCCAGGGTTAACACTGAAGCTTTCTTT. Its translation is CASSIDARVNTEAFF.

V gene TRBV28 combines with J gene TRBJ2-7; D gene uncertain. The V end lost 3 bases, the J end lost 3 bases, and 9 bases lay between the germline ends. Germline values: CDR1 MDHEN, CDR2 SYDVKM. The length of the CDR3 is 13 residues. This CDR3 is CASSFQRSYEQYF. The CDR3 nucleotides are TGTGCCAGCAGTTTCCAGCGCAGCTACGAGCAGTACTTC.

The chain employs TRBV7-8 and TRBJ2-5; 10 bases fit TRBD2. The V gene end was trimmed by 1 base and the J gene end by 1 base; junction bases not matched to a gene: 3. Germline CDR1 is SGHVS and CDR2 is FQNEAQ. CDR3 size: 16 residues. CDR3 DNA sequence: TGTGCCAGCAGCTTAGTTGTAGCGGGAGGCCAAGAGACCCAGTACTTC. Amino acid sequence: CASSLVVAGGQETQYF.

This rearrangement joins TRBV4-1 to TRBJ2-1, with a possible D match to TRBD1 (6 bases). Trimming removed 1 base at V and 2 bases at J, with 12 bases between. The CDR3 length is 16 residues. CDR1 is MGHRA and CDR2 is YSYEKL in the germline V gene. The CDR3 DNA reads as TGCGCCAGCAGCCAAGGCACAGGGTTTACCTACAATGAGCAGTTCTTC. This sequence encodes CASSQGTGFTYNEQFF.

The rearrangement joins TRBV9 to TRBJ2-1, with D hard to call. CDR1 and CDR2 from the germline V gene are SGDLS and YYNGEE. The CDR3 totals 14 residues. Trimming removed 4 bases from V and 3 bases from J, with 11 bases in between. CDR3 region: CASSPLAFYNEQFF. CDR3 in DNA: TGTGCCAGCAGCCCCCTGGCTTTCTACAATGAGCAGTTCTTC.

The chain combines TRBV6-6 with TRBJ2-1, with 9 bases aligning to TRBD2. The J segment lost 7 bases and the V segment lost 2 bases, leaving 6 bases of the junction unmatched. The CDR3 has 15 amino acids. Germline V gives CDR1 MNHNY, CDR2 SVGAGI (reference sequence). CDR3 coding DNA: TGTGCCAGCAGTTACGCGGGAGGGCCCGCGAATGAGCAGTTCTTC. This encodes CASSYAGGPANEQFF.

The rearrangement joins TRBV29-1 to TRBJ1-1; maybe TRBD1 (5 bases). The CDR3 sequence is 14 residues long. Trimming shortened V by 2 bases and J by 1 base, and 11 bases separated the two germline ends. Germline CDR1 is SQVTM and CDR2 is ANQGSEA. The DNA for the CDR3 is TGCAGCGTTGAATATCGACAGACGAACACTGAAGCTTTCTTT. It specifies CSVEYRQTNTEAFF.

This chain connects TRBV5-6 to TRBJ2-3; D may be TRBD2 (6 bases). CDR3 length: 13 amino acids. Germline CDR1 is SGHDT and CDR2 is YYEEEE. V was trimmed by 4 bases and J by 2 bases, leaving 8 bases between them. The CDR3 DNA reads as TGTGCCAGCAGCCGGACTATCACAGATACGCAGTATTTT. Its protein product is CASSRTITDTQYF.

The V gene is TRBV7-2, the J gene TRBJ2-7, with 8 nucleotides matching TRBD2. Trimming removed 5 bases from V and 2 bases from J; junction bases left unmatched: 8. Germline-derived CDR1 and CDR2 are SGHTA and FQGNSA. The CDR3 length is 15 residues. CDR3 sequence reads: CASSPVTSGPYEQYF. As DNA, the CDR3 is TGTGCCAGCAGCCCTGTCACTAGCGGACCCTACGAGCAGTACTTC.

The CDR3 nucleotides read TGTGCCACCCGCGGGGGGCTAGCGGGACGTTGGTACTTC. Residues: CATRGGLAGRWYF. The chain combines TRBV6-5 with TRBJ2-7; TRBD2 agrees at 9 bases. The CDR3 runs 13 residues. V trimming: 10 bases; J trimming: 12 bases; junction bases outside the gene matches: 16. CDR1 and CDR2 from the germline V gene are MNHEY and SVGAGI.

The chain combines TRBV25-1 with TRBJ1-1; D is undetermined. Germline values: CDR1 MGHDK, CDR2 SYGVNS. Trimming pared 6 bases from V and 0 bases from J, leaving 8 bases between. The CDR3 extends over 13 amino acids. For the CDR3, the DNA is TGTGCCAGCAGGATAGAAATGAACACTGAAGCTTTCTTT. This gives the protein CASRIEMNTEAFF. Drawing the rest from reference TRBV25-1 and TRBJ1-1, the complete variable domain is EADIYQTPRYLVIGTGKKITLECSQTMGHDKMYWYQQDPGMELHLIHYSYGVNSTEKGDLSSESTVSRIRTEHFPLTLESARPSHTSQYLCASRIEMNTEAFFGQGTRLTVV.

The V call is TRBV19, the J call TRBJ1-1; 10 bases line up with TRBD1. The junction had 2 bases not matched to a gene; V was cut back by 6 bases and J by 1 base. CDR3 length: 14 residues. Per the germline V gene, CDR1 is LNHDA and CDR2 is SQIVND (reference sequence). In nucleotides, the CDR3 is TGTGCCAGTAGCCGGGACAGGGGGAACACTGAAGCTTTCTTT. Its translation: CASSRDRGNTEAFF.

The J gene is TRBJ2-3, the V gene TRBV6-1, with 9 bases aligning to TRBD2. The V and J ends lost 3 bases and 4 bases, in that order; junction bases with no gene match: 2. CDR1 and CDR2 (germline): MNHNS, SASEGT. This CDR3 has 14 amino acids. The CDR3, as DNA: TGTGCCAGCAGTGATAGCGGGAGAGCAGATACGCAGTATTTT. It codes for CASSDSGRADTQYF.

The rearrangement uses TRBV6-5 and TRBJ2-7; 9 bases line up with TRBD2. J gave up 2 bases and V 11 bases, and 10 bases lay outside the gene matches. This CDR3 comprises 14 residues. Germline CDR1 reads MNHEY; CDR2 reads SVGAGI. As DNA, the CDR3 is TGTGCCGCCGGGGGTAGCGGGAGTGCCTACGAGCAGTACTTC. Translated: CAAGGSGSAYEQYF.

In DNA, the CDR3 is TGTGCCAGTAGTAACGCAGGGGCAAGCTCCTACGAGCAGTACTTC. Translated: CASSNAGASSYEQYF. This sequence joins TRBV19 and TRBJ2-7, with a weak D call TRBD1 (6 bases). From germline, CDR1 is LNHDA and CDR2 SQIVND (reference sequence). Trimming removed 4 bases from V and 0 bases from J, with 13 bases in between. CDR3 length: 15 residues.

The CDR3 reads CATRRGQGSEQYF. Written as DNA, the CDR3 is TGTGCCACTAGAAGGGGACAGGGGAGCGAGCAGTACTTC. V is TRBV6-5 and J is TRBJ2-7, with 10 bases matching TRBD1. Germline trimming cut 10 bases from V and 6 bases from J; bases unmatched to any gene: 9. The CDR3 is 13 amino acids. Germline CDR1 MNHEY, CDR2 SVGAGI.

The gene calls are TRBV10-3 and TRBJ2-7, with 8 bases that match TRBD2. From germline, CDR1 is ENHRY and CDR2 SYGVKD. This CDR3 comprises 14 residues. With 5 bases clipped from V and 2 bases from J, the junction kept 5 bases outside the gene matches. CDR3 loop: CAISRGGNPYEQYF. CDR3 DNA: TGTGCCATCAGTCGGGGGGGTAACCCCTACGAGCAGTACTTC.

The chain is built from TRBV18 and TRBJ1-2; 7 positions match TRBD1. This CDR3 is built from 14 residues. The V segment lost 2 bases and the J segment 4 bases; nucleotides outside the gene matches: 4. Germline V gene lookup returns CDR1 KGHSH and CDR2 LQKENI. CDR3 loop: CASSPSGQSYGYTF. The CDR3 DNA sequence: TGTGCCAGCTCACCATCGGGACAGTCCTATGGCTACACCTTC. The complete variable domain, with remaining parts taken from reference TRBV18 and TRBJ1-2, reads NAGVMQNPRHLVRRRGQEARLRCSPMKGHSHVYWYRQLPEEGLKFMVYLQKENIIDESGMPKERFSAEFPKEGPSILRIQQVVRGDSAAYFCASSPSGQSYGYTFGSGTRLTVV.

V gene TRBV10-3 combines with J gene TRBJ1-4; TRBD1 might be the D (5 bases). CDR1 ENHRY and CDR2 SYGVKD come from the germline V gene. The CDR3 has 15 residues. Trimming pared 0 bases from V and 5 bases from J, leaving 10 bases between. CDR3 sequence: CAISESGGGNEKLFF. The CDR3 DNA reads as TGTGCCATCAGTGAGTCTGGGGGAGGGAATGAAAAACTGTTTTTT.

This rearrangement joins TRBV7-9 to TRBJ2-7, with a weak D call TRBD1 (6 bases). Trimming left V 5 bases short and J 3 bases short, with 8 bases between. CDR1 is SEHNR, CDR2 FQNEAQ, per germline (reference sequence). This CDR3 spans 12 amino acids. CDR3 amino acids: CASSRTVYEQYF. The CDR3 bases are TGTGCCAGCAGCCGGACAGTCTACGAGCAGTACTTC.

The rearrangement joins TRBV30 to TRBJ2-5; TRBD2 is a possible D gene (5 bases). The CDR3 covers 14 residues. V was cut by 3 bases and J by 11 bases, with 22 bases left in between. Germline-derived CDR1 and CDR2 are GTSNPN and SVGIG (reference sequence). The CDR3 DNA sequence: TGTGCCTGGAGCGACCAAAAAGACCCCTGGGAGCAGTACTTC. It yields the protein CAWSDQKDPWEQYF.

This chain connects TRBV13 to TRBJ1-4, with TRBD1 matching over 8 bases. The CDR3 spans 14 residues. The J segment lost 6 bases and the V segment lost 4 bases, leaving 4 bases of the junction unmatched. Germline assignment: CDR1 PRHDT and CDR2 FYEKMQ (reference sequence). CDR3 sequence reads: CASSSTGEDEKLFF. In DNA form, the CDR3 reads TGTGCCAGCAGCTCGACAGGGGAGGATGAAAAACTGTTTTTT.

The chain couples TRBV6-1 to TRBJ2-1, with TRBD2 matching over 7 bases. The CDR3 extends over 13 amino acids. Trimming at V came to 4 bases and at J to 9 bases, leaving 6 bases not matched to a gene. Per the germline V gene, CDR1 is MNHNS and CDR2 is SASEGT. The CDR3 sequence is CASSAFGGFEQFF. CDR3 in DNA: TGTGCCAGCAGTGCCTTCGGGGGGTTTGAGCAGTTCTTC.